Presented here are 9 T cell receptor beta chains from one specimen sequenced in a study of shared clonotypes between healthy human individuals. TCRdb's table, derived via immunoSEQ multiplex PCR, lists solely in-frame clones and lacks some. The sample has millions of clones, around 95% seen once. The specimen was naive CD4+ T cells sorted from blood. Sample subset: CD45RA+ positively selected. Receptor source: a young man in good health.

The chain recombines TRBV11-2 with TRBJ2-1; D ambiguous. This CDR3 is built from 14 residues. Trimming left V 5 bases short and J 4 bases short, with 12 bases between. Per germline, CDR1 SGHAT and CDR2 FQNNGV. In DNA form, the CDR3 reads TGTGCCAGCAGCCCGGGCCAAACTTACAATGAGCAGTTCTTC. Protein sequence: CASSPGQTYNEQFF.

The chain recombines TRBV28 with TRBJ1-1; a possible D gene is TRBD1 (6 bases). V dropped 11 bases and J dropped 4 bases, with 17 bases sitting between them. The CDR3 covers 13 residues. CDR1 is MDHEN and CDR2 is SYDVKM in the germline V gene. CDR3 sequence: CAARGQRFTEAFF. In nucleotides, the CDR3 is TGTGCCGCTCGGGGGCAGCGATTCACTGAAGCTTTCTTT.

On this clone: At one of its ends the junction is not consistent with the germline gene, which may arise from a read error. The gene calls are TRBV7-7 and TRBJ2-1; D is undetermined. The CDR3 is 13 amino acids. CDR1 and CDR2 (germline): SSHAT, FNYEAQ (reference sequence). The CDR3, as DNA: TGTGCTAGCAGCTTAGCACACGGGAATGAGCAGTTCTTC. Its translation: CASSLAHGNEQFF.

As concerns this clone: The germline gene is not matched at one end of the junction; a read error may be the cause. J is TRBJ2-5 and V is TRBV7-7, with D possibly TRBD1 on 6 matching bases. Germline CDR1 SSHAT, CDR2 FNYEAQ (reference sequence). The CDR3 is 16 residues long. The CDR3 here is CASRLFRVYRAETQYF. Written as DNA, the CDR3 is TGTGCTAGCAGACTTTTCCGGGTCTACAGGGCCGAGACCCAGTACTTC.

This chain uses TRBV7-2 with TRBJ1-3; D gene ambiguous. CDR1 and CDR2 (germline): SGHTA, FQGNSA. Trimming took 5 bases from V and 0 from J, leaving 14 bases between them. This CDR3 is built from 16 residues. The CDR3 is CASSPGRLVSGNTIYF. DNA for the CDR3: TGTGCCAGCAGCCCCGGACGATTAGTCTCTGGAAACACCATATATTTT.

The chain joins TRBV5-1 to TRBJ1-4; D gene uncertain. This CDR3 spans 14 amino acids. Trimming stripped 0 bases from V and 7 bases from J, with 10 bases between. The germline V gene has CDR1 SGHRS and CDR2 YFSETQ. The CDR3 DNA is TGCGCCAGCAGCTTGGCGGGGAATCCTGAAAAACTGTTTTTT. It encodes CASSLAGNPEKLFF.

The CDR3 DNA is TGTGCCAGCAGCCGTAGAGTGGGTTCGGATACGCAGTATTTT. Translating it yields CASSRRVGSDTQYF. V usage is TRBV11-2 and J usage is TRBJ2-3; D remains ambiguous. Germline V gene data show CDR1 as SGHAT and CDR2 as FQNNGV. The CDR3 is 14 residues long. V was trimmed by 5 bases and J by 6 bases, leaving 15 bases between them.

This clone was detected once. The gene calls are TRBV10-3 and TRBJ1-5; D may be TRBD1 (5 bases). V shed 11 bases and J shed 2 bases, with 13 bases lying between them. This CDR3 comprises 13 residues. Germline loops: CDR1 ENHRY, CDR2 SYGVKD. The CDR3, as DNA: TGTGCCCCCCAGAGGGGACGCAATCAGCCCCAGCATTTT. It translates to CAPQRGRNQPQHF.

V gene TRBV18 combines with J gene TRBJ1-6; no clear D gene. Trimming pared 6 bases from V and 4 bases from J, leaving 4 bases between. Per the germline V gene, CDR1 is KGHSH and CDR2 is LQKENI. This CDR3 contains 12 residues. CDR3 sequence reads: CASSHYNSPLHF. The CDR3 bases are TGTGCCAGCTCCCATTATAATTCACCCCTCCACTTT.